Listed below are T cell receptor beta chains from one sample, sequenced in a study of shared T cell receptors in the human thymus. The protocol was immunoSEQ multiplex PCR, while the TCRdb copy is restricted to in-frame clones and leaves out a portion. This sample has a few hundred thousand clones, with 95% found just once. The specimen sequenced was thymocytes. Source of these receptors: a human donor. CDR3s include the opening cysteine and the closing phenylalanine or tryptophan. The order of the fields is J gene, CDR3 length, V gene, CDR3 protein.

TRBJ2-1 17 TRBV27 CASSLSGPYHPVNEQFF
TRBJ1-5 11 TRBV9 CASSPARPQHF
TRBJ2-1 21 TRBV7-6 CASRPWRYCPTGKGLLNEQFF
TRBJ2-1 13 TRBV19 CASQGAGYNEQFF
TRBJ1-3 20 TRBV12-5 CASGLHPRLEGQDSGNTIYF
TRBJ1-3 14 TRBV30 CAWSLLNQGNTIYF
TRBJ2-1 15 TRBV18 CASSPPGQGANEQFF
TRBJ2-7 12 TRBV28 CASRRGTYEQYF
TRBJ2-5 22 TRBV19 CASNANRDRGQTSGRAQETQYF
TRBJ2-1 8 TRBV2 CANNEQFF
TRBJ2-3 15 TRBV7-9 CASSKLAGSTDTQYF
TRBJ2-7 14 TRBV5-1 CASSLRDSSYEQYF
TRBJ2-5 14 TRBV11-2 CASSREPPEKTQYF
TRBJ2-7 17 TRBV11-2 CASSLERPETGALEQYF
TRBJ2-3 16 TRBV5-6 CASSLVGTRAPDTQYF
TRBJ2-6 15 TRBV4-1 CASSPTSGKANVLTF
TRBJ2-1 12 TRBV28 CASSLRYNEQFF
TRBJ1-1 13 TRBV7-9 CASSPGQVKTAFF
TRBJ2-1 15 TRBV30 CAWGDRRSSYNEQFF
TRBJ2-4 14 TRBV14 CASSQESGADIQYF
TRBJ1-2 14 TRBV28 CASSSTRFRGGYTF
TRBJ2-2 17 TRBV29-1 CSVEVRNSVANTGELFF
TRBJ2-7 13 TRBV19 CASKRQGAGEQYF
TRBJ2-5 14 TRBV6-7 CASIGHPYQETQYF
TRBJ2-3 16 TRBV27 CASSLYGRGMVDTQYF
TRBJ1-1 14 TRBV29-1 CSVAFEERNTEAFF
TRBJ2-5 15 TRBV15 CATSREKGQPETQYF
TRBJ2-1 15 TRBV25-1 CASSEPGGSYNEQFF
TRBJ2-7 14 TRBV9 CASSVAGQGYEQYF
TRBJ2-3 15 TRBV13 CASSTRQRRTDTQYF
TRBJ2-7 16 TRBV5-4 CASSLGSTSGRVEQYF
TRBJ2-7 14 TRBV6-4 CASNSGRSSYEQYF
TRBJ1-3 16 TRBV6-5 CASSYPGTRRRNTIYF
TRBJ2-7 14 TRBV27 CASSPVAGGYEQYF
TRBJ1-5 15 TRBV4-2 CASSPGGGGSQPQHF
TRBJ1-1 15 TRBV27 CASSRSDRLNTEAFF
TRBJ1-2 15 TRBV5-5 CASTLPGRGRRGYTF
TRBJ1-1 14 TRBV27 CASSLQGGDTEAFF
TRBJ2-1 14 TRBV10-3 CATLPGQGANEQFF
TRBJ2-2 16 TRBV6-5 CASSYEAVANTGELFF
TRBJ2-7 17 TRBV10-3 CAISVGTSGRRTSEQYF
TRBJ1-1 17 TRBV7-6 CASSSTILSARNTEAFF